This entry describes one T cell receptor (beta chain). In the authors' methods: Cell counts per sample came from amplifying reference gene primers. Sequencing was performed with immunoSEQ multiplex PCR; in TCRdb, only in-frame clones are kept and a portion is missing. Clone size and V and J calls were adopted from that table, with D and trimming inferred from the DNA. The data hold tens of thousands of clones, with 75% to 90% observed a single time. These data come from a study of blood T cell repertoires in COVID-19. In the study overall: Acute and convalescent COVID-19 specimens originated in the United States, Italy and Spain. T cells, B-cell-depleted T cells, or PBMCs supplied cDNA or gDNA.

The sequencing sample was made of peripheral blood. The sequence was collected from a human donor in a cohort sampled during active COVID-19.

Here the CDR3 DNA reads TGTGCCAGCAGCTTAAGGACAGGGGGTACTGAAGCTTTCTTT. Its translation is CASSLRTGGTEAFF. This chain connects TRBV9 to TRBJ1-1; 10 nucleotides line up with TRBD1. V shed 4 bases and J 5 bases; nucleotides not matched to a gene: 5. The CDR3 is made up of 14 amino acids. Germline loops: CDR1 SGDLS, CDR2 YYNGEE.